This T cell receptor beta chain was identified during a study of identical twins. Study results and caveats: Abundant cord blood beta clonotypes carried fewer insertions; memory repertoires showed none.

J was trimmed by 4 bases and V by 4 bases; bases with no gene match: 3. Germline-derived CDR1 and CDR2 are SGHTA and FQGNSA. The CDR3 is 14 amino acids. TCRdb redid the calling of the 5' RACE reads with MiXCR, one entry per CDR3 protein. The sample records under 450,000 distinct CDR3 sequences, less than 20% being singletons. As to this clonotype: Its antigen is unknown.

The chain joins TRBV7-2 to TRBJ1-4, with 7 bases fitting TRBD1. Sequenced sample: naive T cells sorted from blood. The receptor was derived from a middle-aged man in good health. CDR3 sequence reads: CASSSRQGNEKLFF. CDR3 nucleotides: TGTGCCAGCAGCTCGAGACAGGGTAATGAAAAACTGTTTTTT.